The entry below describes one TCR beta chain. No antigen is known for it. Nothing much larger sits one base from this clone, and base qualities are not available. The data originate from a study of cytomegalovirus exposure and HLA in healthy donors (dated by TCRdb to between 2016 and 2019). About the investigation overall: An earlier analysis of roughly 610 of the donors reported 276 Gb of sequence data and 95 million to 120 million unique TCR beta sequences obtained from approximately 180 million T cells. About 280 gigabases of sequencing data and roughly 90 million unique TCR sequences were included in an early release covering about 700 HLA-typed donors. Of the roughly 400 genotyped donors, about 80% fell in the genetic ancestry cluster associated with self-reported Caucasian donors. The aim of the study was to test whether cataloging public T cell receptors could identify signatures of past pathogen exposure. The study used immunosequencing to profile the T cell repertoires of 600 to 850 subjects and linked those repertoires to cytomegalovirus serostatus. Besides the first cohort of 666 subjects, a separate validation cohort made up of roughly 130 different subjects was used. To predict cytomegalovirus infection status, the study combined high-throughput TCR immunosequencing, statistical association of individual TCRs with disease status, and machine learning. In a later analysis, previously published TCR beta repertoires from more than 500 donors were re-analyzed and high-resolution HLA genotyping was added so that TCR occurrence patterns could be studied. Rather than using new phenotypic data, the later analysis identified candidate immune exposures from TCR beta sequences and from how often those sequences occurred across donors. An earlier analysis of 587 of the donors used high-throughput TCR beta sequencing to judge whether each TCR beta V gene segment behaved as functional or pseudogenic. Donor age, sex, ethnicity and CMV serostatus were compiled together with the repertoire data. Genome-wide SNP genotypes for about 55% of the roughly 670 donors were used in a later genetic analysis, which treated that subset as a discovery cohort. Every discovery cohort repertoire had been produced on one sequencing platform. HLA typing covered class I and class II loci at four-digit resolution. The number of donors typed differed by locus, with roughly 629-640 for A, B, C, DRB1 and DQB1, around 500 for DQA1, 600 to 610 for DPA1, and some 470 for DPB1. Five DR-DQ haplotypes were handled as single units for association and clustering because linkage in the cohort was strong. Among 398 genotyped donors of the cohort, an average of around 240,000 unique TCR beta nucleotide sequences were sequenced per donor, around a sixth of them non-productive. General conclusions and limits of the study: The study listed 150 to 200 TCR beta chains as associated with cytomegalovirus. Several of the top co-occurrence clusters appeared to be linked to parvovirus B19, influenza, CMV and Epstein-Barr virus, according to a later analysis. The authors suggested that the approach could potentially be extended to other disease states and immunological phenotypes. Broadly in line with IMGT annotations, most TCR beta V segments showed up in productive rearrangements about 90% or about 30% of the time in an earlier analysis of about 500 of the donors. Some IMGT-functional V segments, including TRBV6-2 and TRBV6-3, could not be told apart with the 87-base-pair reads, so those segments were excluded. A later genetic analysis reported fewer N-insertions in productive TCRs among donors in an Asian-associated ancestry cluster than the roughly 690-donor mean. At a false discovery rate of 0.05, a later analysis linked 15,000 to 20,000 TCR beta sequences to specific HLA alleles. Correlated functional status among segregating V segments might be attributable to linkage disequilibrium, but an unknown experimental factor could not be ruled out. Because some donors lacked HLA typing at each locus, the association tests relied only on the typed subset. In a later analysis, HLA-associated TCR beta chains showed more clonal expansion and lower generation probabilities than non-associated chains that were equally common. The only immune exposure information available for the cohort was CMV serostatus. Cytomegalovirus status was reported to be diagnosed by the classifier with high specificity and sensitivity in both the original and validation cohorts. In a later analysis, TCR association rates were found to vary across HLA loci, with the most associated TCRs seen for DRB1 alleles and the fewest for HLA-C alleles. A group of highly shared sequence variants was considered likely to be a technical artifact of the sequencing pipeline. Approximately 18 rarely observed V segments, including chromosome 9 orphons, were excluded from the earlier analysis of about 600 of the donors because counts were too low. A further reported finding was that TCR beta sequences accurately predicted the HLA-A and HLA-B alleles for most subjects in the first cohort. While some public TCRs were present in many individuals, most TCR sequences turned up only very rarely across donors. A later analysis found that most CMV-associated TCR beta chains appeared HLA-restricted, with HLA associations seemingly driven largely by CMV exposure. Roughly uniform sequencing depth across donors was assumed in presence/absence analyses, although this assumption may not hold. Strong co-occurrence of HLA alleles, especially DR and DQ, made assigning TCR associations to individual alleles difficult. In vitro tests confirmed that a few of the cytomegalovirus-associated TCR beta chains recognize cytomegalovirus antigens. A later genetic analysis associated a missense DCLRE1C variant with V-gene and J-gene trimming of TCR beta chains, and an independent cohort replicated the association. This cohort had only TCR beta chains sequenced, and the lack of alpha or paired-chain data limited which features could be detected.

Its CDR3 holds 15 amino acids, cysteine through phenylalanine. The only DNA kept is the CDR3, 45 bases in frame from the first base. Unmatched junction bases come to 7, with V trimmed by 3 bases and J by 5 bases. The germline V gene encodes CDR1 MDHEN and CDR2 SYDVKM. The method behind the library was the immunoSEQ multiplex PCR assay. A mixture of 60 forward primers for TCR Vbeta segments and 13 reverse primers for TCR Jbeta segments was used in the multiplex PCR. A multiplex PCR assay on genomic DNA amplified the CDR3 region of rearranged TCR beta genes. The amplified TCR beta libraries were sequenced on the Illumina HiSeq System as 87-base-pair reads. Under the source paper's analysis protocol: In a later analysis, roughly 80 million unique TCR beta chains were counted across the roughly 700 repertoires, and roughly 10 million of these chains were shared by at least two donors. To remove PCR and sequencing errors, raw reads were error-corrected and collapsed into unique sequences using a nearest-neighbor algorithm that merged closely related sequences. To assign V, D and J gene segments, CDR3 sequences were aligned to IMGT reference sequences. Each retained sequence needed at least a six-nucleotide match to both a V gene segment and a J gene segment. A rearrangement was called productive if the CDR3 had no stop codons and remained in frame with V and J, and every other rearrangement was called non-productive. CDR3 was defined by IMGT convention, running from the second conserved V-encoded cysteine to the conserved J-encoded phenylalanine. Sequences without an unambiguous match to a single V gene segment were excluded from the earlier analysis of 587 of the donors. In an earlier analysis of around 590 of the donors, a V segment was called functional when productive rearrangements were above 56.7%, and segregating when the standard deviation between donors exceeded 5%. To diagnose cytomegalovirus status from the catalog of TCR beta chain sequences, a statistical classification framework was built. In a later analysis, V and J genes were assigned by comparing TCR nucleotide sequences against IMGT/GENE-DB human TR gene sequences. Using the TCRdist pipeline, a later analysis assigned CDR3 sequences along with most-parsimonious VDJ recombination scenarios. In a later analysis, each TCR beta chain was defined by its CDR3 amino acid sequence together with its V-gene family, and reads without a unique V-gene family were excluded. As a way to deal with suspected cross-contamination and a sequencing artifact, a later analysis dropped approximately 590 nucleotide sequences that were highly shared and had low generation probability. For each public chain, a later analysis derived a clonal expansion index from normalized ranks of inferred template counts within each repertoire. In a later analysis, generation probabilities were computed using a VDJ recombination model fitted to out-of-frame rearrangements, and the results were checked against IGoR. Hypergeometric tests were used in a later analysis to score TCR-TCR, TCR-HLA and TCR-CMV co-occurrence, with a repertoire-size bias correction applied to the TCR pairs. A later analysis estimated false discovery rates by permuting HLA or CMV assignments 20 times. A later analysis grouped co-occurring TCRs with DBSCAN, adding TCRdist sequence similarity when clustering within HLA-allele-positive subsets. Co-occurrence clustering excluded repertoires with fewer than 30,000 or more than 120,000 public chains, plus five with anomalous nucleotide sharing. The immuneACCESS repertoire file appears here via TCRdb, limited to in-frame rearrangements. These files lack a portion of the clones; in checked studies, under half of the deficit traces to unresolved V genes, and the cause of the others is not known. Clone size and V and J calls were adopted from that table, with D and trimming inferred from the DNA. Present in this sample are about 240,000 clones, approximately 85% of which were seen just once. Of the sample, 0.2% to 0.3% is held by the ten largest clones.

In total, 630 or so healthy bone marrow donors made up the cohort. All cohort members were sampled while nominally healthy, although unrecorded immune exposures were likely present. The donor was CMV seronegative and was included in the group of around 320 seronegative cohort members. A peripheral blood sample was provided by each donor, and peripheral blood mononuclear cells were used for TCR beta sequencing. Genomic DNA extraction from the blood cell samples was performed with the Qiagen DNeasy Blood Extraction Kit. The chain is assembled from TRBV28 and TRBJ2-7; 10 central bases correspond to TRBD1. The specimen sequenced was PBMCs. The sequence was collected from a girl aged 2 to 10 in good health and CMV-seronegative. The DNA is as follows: TGTGCCAGCAGTTTGCCACTGACAGGGGGCGACGAGCAGTACTTC. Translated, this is CASSLPLTGGDEQYF.